The T cell receptor beta chain under discussion was sequenced for a study of blood T cell repertoires in COVID-19. Study-wide context: Samples of COVID-19 (acute and convalescent) were obtained from the United States, Italy and Spain. The analysed material was cDNA or gDNA that came from T cells, B-cell-depleted T cells, or PBMCs.

Authors' processing steps: The assay estimated nucleated cells by amplifying reference gene primers. Libraries were prepared by immunoSEQ multiplex PCR; TCRdb keeps only in-frame clonotypes and omits some of them. The V and J calls and the clone size are those of that table, but D and trimming were determined from the DNA. The table has under 250,000 clones, 82% seen once. Sequencing was carried out using peripheral blood. This TCR derives from a woman aged 70-85 years with acute or convalescent COVID-19.

The CDR3 spells CSAAGHPNYGYTF. Here the CDR3 DNA reads TGCAGCGCCGCTGGGCACCCGAACTATGGCTACACCTTC. J is TRBJ1-2 and V is TRBV29-1; D gene unclear. Germline values: CDR1 SQVTM, CDR2 ANQGSEA. This CDR3 is 13 amino acids long. V lost 7 bases to trimming and J lost 2 bases, with 14 bases between them.